A selection of T cell receptor beta chains follows, all from one sample in a study of blood T cell repertoires in COVID-19. Some clones are missing from TCRdb's copy, which holds only in-frame ones; the method was immunoSEQ multiplex PCR. The sample contains roughly 250,000 clones, 65% to 90% of which appear only once. The sequenced material came from peripheral blood. These receptors all stem from a woman aged 60-75 years with active or convalescent COVID-19. Both conserved end residues are part of each CDR3. D genes are given only for firm matches. Clone size is not always given. Where it is, it says once, few, many or a class for expanded clones.

NA,NA,TRBJ1-3,TRBV10-3,TGTGCCATCAGTGAGTTTGTTGGGGGCCAACGGGACACCATATATTTT,CAISEFVGGQRDTIYF
once,NA,TRBJ2-1,TRBV7-9,TGTGCCAGCAGCCCCCAGGTACAGGGCGTTCGCAATGAGCAGTTCTTC,CASSPQVQGVRNEQFF
NA,NA,TRBJ2-3,TRBV21-1,TGTGCCAGCAGCAAAGCCGGACTAGCGGGGGGGCGGAACACAGATACGCAGTATTTT,CASSKAGLAGGRNTDTQYF
NA,NA,TRBJ1-5,TRBV24-1,TGTGCCACCAGTGATCCCCTTGCAGGCCTCGACAATCAGCCCCAGCATTTT,CATSDPLAGLDNQPQHF
NA,TRBD1,TRBJ1-5,TRBV6-2/TRBV6-3,TGTGCCAGCAGTTACCCCCGGACAGGGCAGGGTCAGCCCCAGCATTTT,CASSYPRTGQGQPQHF
NA,TRBD1,TRBJ2-3,TRBV3-1/TRBV3-2,TGTGCCAGCAGCCTGGACAGGGGGTTTCGAACAGATACGCAGTATTTT,CASSLDRGFRTDTQYF
NA,NA,TRBJ2-7,TRBV7-9,TGTGCCAGCTGGGACAACTCCTACGAGCAGTACTTC,CASWDNSYEQYF
once,TRBD2,TRBJ2-1,TRBV6-2/TRBV6-3,TGTGCCAGCAGCCTAACCCTATCTAGCGGGGGGTTGGTAGGCTCCTACAATGAGCAGTTCTTC,CASSLTLSSGGLVGSYNEQFF
NA,TRBD1,TRBJ1-2,TRBV5-1,TGCGCCAGCAGCTTGGCCCAACAGGGGGCGCGAGGCTACACCTTC,CASSLAQQGARGYTF
NA,TRBD1,TRBJ1-1,TRBV9,TGTGCCAGCAGCGTAGTGCCAGGGGGTCTGACTGAAGCTTTCTTT,CASSVVPGGLTEAFF
NA,TRBD1,TRBJ1-2,TRBV5-5,TGTGCCAGCAGCCTGGACAGGACCTATGGCTACACCTTC,CASSLDRTYGYTF
NA,TRBD1,TRBJ2-3,TRBV15,TGTGCCACCAGCAGAGGACAGGGGGCGAGCACAGATACGCAGTATTTT,CATSRGQGASTDTQYF
NA,TRBD2,TRBJ2-3,TRBV10-3,TGTGCCATCAGCGATAGCGGGGGGCCACGATTAACTACAGATACGCAGTATTTT,CAISDSGGPRLTTDTQYF
NA,TRBD1,TRBJ1-4,TRBV29-1,TGCAGCGTCACTATTGGTCAGGGGGCCCGTGAAAAACTGTTTTTT,CSVTIGQGAREKLFF
NA,NA,TRBJ2-7,TRBV5-6,TGTGCCAGCACCCTAAGCCCGGCCTACGAGCAGTACTTC,CASTLSPAYEQYF
NA,TRBD1,TRBJ2-2,TRBV4-3,TGCGCCAGCAGCCAGGACAGGGGGCATTACGGGGAGCTGTTTTTT,CASSQDRGHYGELFF
NA,TRBD1,TRBJ1-1,TRBV29-1,TGCAGCGCCTACAGGGGGCTTGAGCCTGAAGCTTTCTTT,CSAYRGLEPEAFF
NA,TRBD1,TRBJ2-1,TRBV11-2,TGTGCCAGCAGCTCAGACAGGGGTAACTCCTACAATGAGCAGTTCTTC,CASSSDRGNSYNEQFF
once,TRBD1,TRBJ1-4,TRBV6-6,TGTGCCAGCAGTTACCCGGGACAGGGGCATGAAAAACTGTTTTTT,CASSYPGQGHEKLFF
NA,TRBD2,TRBJ2-3,TRBV11-2,TGTGCCAGCAGGCCCCTAGCGGGGGGCACAGATACGCAGTATTTT,CASRPLAGGTDTQYF
NA,NA,TRBJ1-2,TRBV7-2,TGTGCCAGCAGCTTAGAACAGGGACGGAGCTATGGCTACACCTTC,CASSLEQGRSYGYTF
NA,TRBD1,TRBJ1-1,TRBV6-5,TGTGCCAGCAGCGCCGGGACAGGGGGCCTATCAGCTTTCTTT,CASSAGTGGLSAFF
few,TRBD2,TRBJ2-5,TRBV27,TGTGCCAGCAGCTATGGGGGGGCCCAGTACTTC,CASSYGGAQYF
NA,TRBD1,TRBJ1-2,TRBV14,TGTGCCAGCAGCCCAACTCAGGGGGTCGGTCCCCATTATGGCTACACCTTC,CASSPTQGVGPHYGYTF
few,TRBD1,TRBJ1-4,TRBV20-1,TGCAGTGCTAGAAAGGGACAGCAACTGTTTTTT,CSARKGQQLFF
NA,TRBD2,TRBJ2-1,TRBV4-2,TGTGCCAGCAGCTCCCGACTAGCGGGGGAATCCAATGAGCAGTTCTTC,CASSSRLAGESNEQFF
NA,TRBD1,TRBJ1-2,TRBV11-2,TGTGCCAGCAGCTCCACCGGGACAGGCTATGGCTACACCTTC,CASSSTGTGYGYTF
NA,NA,TRBJ2-1,TRBV7-9,TGTGCCAGCAGCTTAGTAGAGTCGGGTTACCAGTTCTTC,CASSLVESGYQFF
NA,NA,TRBJ2-6,TRBV19,TGTGCCAGTAGTATTCTGGGGGGTAGCTCTGGGGCCAACGTCCTGACTTTC,CASSILGGSSGANVLTF
NA,NA,TRBJ1-6,TRBV6-1,TGTGCCAGCAGTGAACCGCAGGGGCCTAATTCACCCCTCCACTTT,CASSEPQGPNSPLHF
NA,NA,TRBJ1-4,TRBV6-5,TGTGCCAGCAGGGAGGTGGGACTGATCAATGAAAAACTGTTTTTT,CASREVGLINEKLFF
NA,TRBD1,TRBJ1-6,TRBV18,TGTGCCAGCTCACCTGTGACAGGGCTTAAACCCCTCCACTTT,CASSPVTGLKPLHF
NA,NA,TRBJ1-4,TRBV4-3,TGCGCCAGCAGCCCCTTAGGGGCAACTAATGAAAAACTGTTTTTT,CASSPLGATNEKLFF
once,TRBD1,TRBJ1-6,TRBV6-5,TGTGCCAGTATCCCCGGGGGACAGTATAATTCACCCCTCCACTTT,CASIPGGQYNSPLHF
NA,NA,TRBJ2-1,TRBV7-2,TGTGCCAGCAAGACTAGCAGGGGTTGGAATGAGCAGTTCTTC,CASKTSRGWNEQFF
NA,NA,TRBJ1-3,TRBV30,TGTGCCTGGACGAGAGGGCAGAGATCTGGAAACACCATATATTTT,CAWTRGQRSGNTIYF
NA,TRBD1,TRBJ1-4,TRBV2,TGTGCCAGCAGTGAAACCGGACAGGCAACTAATGAAAAACTGTTTTTT,CASSETGQATNEKLFF
few,NA,TRBJ1-4,TRBV19,TGTGCCAGTAAAGGCGGCGGTAATGAAAAACTGTTTTTT,CASKGGGNEKLFF
NA,NA,TRBJ2-1,TRBV5-1,TGCGCCAGCAGGGTCGGGGGGCAATACAATGAGCAGTTCTTC,CASRVGGQYNEQFF